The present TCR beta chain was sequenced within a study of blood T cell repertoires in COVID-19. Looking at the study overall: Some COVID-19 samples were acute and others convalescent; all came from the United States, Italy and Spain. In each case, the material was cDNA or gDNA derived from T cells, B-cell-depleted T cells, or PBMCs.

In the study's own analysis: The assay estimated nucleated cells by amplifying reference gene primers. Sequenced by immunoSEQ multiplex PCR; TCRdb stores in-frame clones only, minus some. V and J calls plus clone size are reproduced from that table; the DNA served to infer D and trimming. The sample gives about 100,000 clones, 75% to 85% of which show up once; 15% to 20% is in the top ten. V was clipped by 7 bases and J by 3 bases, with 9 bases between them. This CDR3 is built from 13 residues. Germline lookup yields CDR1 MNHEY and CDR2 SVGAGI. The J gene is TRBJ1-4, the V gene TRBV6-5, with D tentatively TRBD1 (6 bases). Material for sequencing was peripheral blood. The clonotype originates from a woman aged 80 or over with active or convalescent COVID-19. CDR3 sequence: CASTGTPNEKLFF. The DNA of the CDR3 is TGTGCCAGCACTGGGACACCTAATGAAAAACTGTTTTTT.